Sequencing of this TCR beta chain was carried out in a study of cytomegalovirus exposure and HLA in healthy donors. Notes on the study in general: The authors confirmed in vitro that three CMV-associated chains were specific for CMV antigens. A later analysis found TCR association rates differed by HLA locus, highest for DRB1 and lowest for HLA-C.

As regards this clone: Its specificity is unknown.

Germline V gene data show CDR1 as GTSNPN and CDR2 as SVGIG (reference sequence). Trimming stripped 6 bases from V and 5 bases from J, with 16 bases between. The CDR3 length is 13 residues. The PCR employed 60 Vbeta primers together with 13 Jbeta primers. Profiling relied on immunoSEQ multiplex PCR, and the TCRdb table lists in-frame clones only, not all of them. This table has about 190,000 clones, approximately 84% appearing once. The chain recombines TRBV30 with TRBJ1-2; unclear D gene. This TCR was sampled from a boy under 18 in good health and CMV-seronegative. The sequencing input was PBMCs. The CDR3 nucleotides are TGTGCCTGCCTGGTCGGCGGCCTGTATGGCTACACCTTC. Encoded protein: CACLVGGLYGYTF. The variable domain in full, completed from reference TRBV30 and TRBJ1-2, reads SQTIHQWPATLVQPVGSPLSLECTVEGTSNPNLYWYRQAAGRGLQLLFYSVGIGQISSEVPQNLSASRPQDRQFILSSKKLLLSDSGFYLCACLVGGLYGYTFGSGTRLTVV.